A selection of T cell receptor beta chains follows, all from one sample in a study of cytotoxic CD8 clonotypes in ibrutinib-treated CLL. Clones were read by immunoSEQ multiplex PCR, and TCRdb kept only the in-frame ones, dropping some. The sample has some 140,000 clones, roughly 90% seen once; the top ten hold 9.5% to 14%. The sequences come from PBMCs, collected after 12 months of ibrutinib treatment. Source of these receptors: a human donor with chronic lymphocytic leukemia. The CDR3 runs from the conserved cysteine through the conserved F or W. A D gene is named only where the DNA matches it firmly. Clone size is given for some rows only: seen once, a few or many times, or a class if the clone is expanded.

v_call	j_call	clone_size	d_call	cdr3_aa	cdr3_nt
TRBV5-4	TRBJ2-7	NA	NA	CASSNKETYEQYF	TGTGCCAGCAGTAACAAGGAAACCTACGAGCAGTACTTC
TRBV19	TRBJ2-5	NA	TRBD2	CASSIGLLAGEETQYF	TGTGCCAGTAGTATAGGCTTACTAGCGGGAGAAGAGACCCAGTACTTC
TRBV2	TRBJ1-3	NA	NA	CASSAQGGGNTIYF	TGTGCCAGCAGTGCACAGGGTGGAGGAAACACCATATATTTT
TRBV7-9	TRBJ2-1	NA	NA	CASSLEGDEQFF	TGTGCCAGCAGCTTGGAGGGGGATGAGCAGTTCTTC
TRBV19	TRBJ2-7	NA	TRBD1	CASSIGTGIPYEQYF	TGTGCCAGTAGTATCGGGACAGGGATCCCCTACGAGCAGTACTTC
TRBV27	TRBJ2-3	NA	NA	CASTQRATDTQYF	TGTGCCAGCACCCAACGAGCGACAGATACGCAGTATTTT
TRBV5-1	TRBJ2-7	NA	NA	CASSLEWGSSYEQYF	TGCGCCAGCAGCTTGGAATGGGGCTCGTCCTACGAGCAGTACTTC
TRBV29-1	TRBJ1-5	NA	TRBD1	CSVRITGGDQPQHF	TGCAGCGTCAGGATTACAGGGGGTGATCAGCCCCAGCATTTT
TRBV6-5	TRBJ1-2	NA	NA	CASSYSAGYGYTF	TGTGCCAGCAGTTACTCGGCCGGTTATGGCTACACCTTC
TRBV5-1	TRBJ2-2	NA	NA	CASSSEGSTGELFF	TGCGCCAGCAGCTCAGAGGGAAGCACCGGGGAGCTGTTTTTT
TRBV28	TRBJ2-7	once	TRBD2	CASSPTGGGYEQYF	TGTGCCAGCAGCCCGACTGGCGGGGGGTACGAGCAGTACTTC
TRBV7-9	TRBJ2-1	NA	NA	CASSLEGNNEQFF	TGTGCCAGCAGCTTAGAGGGAAACAATGAGCAGTTCTTC
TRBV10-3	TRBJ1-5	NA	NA	CAISGGENQPQHF	TGTGCCATCAGTGGGGGGGAAAATCAGCCCCAGCATTTT
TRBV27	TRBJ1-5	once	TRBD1	CASSSDRALMNQPQHF	TGTGCCAGCAGTTCCGACAGGGCTCTGATGAATCAGCCCCAGCATTTT
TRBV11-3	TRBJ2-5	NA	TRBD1	CASSFGQDGGETQYF	TGTGCCAGCAGCTTCGGACAGGACGGTGGGGAGACCCAGTACTTC
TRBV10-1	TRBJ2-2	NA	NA	CASSESNTGELFF	TGCGCCAGCAGTGAGTCGAACACCGGGGAGCTGTTTTTT
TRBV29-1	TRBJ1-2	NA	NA	CSVEDSSPSLGYTF	TGCAGCGTTGAAGATTCGAGTCCGTCCCTTGGCTACACCTTC
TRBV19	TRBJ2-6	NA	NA	CASSTSVSGANVLTF	TGTGCCAGTAGTACCTCAGTCTCTGGGGCCAACGTCCTGACTTTC